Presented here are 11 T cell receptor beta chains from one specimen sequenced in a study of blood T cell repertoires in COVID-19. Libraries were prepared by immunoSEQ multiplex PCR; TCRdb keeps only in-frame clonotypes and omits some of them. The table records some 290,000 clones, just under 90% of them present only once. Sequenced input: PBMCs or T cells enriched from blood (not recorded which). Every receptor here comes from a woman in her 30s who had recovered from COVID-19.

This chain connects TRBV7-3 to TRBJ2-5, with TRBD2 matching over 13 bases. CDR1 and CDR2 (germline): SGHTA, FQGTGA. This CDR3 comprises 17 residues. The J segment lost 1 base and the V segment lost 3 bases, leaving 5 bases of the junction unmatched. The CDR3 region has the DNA TGTGCCAGCAGCTTGGGACTAGCGGGATCCCCCCAAGAGACCCAGTACTTC. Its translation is CASSLGLAGSPQETQYF.

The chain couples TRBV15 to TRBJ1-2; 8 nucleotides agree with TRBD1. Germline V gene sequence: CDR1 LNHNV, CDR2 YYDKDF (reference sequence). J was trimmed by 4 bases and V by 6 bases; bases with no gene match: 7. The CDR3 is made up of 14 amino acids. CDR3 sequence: CATSTAGQGYGYTF. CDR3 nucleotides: TGTGCCACCAGTACGGCCGGACAGGGCTATGGCTACACCTTC.

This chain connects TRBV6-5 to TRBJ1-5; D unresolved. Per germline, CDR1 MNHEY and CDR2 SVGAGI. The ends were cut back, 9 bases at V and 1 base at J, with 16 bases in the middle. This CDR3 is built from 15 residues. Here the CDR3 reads CASSRRVDSNQPQHF. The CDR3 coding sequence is TGTGCCAGTTCCCGGAGGGTCGACAGCAATCAGCCCCAGCATTTT.

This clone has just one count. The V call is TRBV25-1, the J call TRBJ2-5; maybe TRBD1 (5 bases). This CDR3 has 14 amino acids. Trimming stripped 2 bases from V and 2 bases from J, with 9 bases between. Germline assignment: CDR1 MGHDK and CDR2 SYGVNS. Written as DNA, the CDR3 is TGTGCCAGCAGTGAAAACCCAGGGCAAGAGACCCAGTACTTC. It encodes CASSENPGQETQYF.

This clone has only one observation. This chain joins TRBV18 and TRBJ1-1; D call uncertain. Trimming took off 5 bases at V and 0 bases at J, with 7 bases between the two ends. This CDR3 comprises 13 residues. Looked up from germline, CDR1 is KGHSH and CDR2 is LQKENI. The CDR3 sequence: CASSSGLNTEAFF. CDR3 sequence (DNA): TGTGCCAGCTCATCCGGTTTGAACACTGAAGCTTTCTTT. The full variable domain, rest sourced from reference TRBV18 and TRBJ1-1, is NAGVMQNPRHLVRRRGQEARLRCSPMKGHSHVYWYRQLPEEGLKFMVYLQKENIIDESGMPKERFSAEFPKEGPSILRIQQVVRGDSAAYFCASSSGLNTEAFFGQGTRLTVV.

The CDR3 DNA follows: TGTGCCTGGAGGAAGGGACTAGCGCTACAAGAGACCCAGTACTTC. Amino acids: CAWRKGLALQETQYF. The V gene is TRBV30, the J gene TRBJ2-5; 10 positions agree with TRBD2. CDR1 and CDR2 from the germline V gene are GTSNPN and SVGIG (reference sequence). This CDR3 comprises 15 residues. V gave up 3 bases and J gave up 2 bases; unmatched junction bases: 6.

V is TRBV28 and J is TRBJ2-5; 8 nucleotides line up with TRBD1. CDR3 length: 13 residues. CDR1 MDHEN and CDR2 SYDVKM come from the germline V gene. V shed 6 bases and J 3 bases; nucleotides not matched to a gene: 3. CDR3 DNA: TGTGCCAGCAGGCAACAGGGGGAAGAGACCCAGTACTTC. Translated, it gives CASRQQGEETQYF.

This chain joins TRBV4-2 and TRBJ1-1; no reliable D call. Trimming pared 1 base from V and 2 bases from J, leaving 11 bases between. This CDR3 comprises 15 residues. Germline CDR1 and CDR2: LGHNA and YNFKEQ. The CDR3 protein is CASSQVGQPNTEAFF. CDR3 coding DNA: TGTGCCAGCAGCCAAGTGGGCCAGCCCAACACTGAAGCTTTCTTT.

The CDR3 is CASSLTGTGGYNEQFF. In DNA form, the CDR3 reads TGTGCCAGCAGCCTCACCGGGACAGGGGGCTACAATGAGCAGTTCTTC. J is TRBJ2-1 and V is TRBV7-2; 11 bases align to TRBD1. CDR3 size: 16 residues. V lost 5 bases, J lost 3 bases, and 6 bases stayed unmatched. CDR1 is SGHTA, CDR2 FQGNSA, per germline.

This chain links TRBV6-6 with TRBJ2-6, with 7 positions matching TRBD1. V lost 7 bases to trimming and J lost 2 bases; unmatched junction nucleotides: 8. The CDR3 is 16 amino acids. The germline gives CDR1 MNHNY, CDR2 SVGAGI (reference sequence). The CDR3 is CASTQETGAGANVLTF. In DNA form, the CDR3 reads TGTGCCAGCACTCAGGAAACAGGGGCTGGGGCCAACGTCCTGACTTTC.

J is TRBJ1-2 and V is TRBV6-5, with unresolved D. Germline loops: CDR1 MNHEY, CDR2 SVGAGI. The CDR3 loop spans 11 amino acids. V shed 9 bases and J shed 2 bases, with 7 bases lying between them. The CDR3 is CASQANYGYTF. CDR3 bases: TGTGCCAGTCAGGCGAACTATGGCTACACCTTC.